This record concerns one T cell receptor beta chain sequence. V shed 5 bases and J shed 7 bases, with 11 bases lying between them. Germline V gives CDR1 SGHVS, CDR2 FNYEAQ. The CDR3 covers 12 residues. The method was immunoSEQ multiplex PCR; TCRdb's version includes in-frame clones alone and lacks a portion of them. The sample lists tens of thousands of clones; around 92% were seen once. The sample belongs to a study of T cell changes during pregnancy in multiple sclerosis. The sequence was collected from a female donor with multiple sclerosis, enrolled in a pregnancy study. V usage is TRBV7-6 and J usage is TRBJ1-2; D possibly corresponds to TRBD1 (6 bases). Sequenced material: CD4+ T cells from peripheral blood mononuclear cells, taken in the second trimester of pregnancy. The CDR3 DNA is TGTGCCAGCAGCCCAGGGGCTGGTGGCTACACCTTC. Amino acids: CASSPGAGGYTF.